These 19 T cell receptor beta chains came from one sample sequenced in a study of blood T cell repertoires in COVID-19. Measured with immunoSEQ multiplex PCR; TCRdb has only the in-frame clones, and not every one. The sample holds around 100,000 clones, 85% seen once. The sample taken for sequencing was peripheral blood. The receptors were gathered from a human donor in a cohort sampled during active COVID-19.

Here the CDR3 DNA reads TGTGCCAGCAGCCGCCCCGTTTGGGGGGTCACAGATACGCAGTATTTT. It encodes CASSRPVWGVTDTQYF. The rearrangement uses TRBV13 and TRBJ2-3; TRBD2 is a possible D gene (6 bases). The CDR3 extends over 16 amino acids. Per germline, CDR1 PRHDT and CDR2 FYEKMQ (reference sequence). Deletions cut 5 bases from V and 2 bases from J, with 17 bases between.

The chain joins TRBV3-1 (or the pseudogene TRBV3-2) to TRBJ2-1; 11 bases line up with TRBD2. V lost 3 bases and J lost 9; bases outside the gene matches: 19. The CDR3 covers 19 residues. Per germline, CDR1 LGHDT and CDR2 YNNKEL (reference sequence). CDR3 sequence: CASSQHSPLVAGGPSEQFF. The CDR3 nucleotides are TGTGCCAGCAGCCAGCATAGCCCCCTTGTAGCGGGGGGGCCTAGTGAGCAGTTCTTC.

This clone showed up just a few times. The CDR3 nucleotides read TGTGCCAGCAGAAAAGGTAGGGGGCGCAGGTGCAATCAGCCCCAGCATTTT. Protein product: CASRKGRGRRCNQPQHF. The chain uses TRBV11-2 and TRBJ1-5; TRBD1 agrees at 7 bases. The trim removed 6 bases at V and 2 bases at J, leaving 13 bases unmatched. The CDR3 totals 17 residues. Germline assignment: CDR1 SGHAT and CDR2 FQNNGV.

The V gene is TRBV6-5, the J gene TRBJ2-1, with 9 bases identical to TRBD2. V lost 6 bases to trimming and J lost 4 bases; unmatched junction nucleotides: 7. CDR3 size: 15 residues. Germline V gives CDR1 MNHEY, CDR2 SVGAGI. CDR3 loop: CASRVSGGVYNEQFF. As DNA, the CDR3 is TGTGCCAGCAGGGTTAGCGGGGGAGTTTACAATGAGCAGTTCTTC.

The sample holds one count of this clone. This sequence joins TRBV6-5 and TRBJ2-2, with 8 bases identical to TRBD2. The germline V gene encodes CDR1 MNHEY and CDR2 SVGAGI. The CDR3 has 15 amino acids. V lost 7 bases and J lost 8; bases outside the gene matches: 12. DNA of the CDR3: TGTGCCAGCACCCTAGCCGGGACTAGGGCGGGGGAGCTGTTTTTT. Protein sequence: CASTLAGTRAGELFF.

This sequence joins TRBV27 and TRBJ2-3; the match to TRBD2 covers 9 bases. The CDR3 loop spans 19 amino acids. CDR1 is MNHEY and CDR2 is SMNVEV in the germline V gene (reference sequence). V shed 6 bases, J shed 6 bases, and the junction held 22 bases outside the gene matches. CDR3 loop: CASSVGGLRGGLFSDTQYF. CDR3 in DNA: TGTGCCAGCAGCGTAGGCGGATTGCGGGGGGGACTATTTTCCGATACGCAGTATTTT.

This chain connects TRBV28 to TRBJ1-5; D not resolved. CDR1 and CDR2 (germline): MDHEN, SYDVKM. The V end lost 4 bases, the J end lost 5 bases, and 3 bases lay between the germline ends. The CDR3 runs to 11 residues. CDR3 sequence reads: CASSSDQPQHF. Here the CDR3 DNA reads TGTGCCAGCAGTTCCGATCAGCCCCAGCATTTT.

J is TRBJ2-7 and V is TRBV16; D might be TRBD1 (5 bases). This CDR3 has 15 residues. Per germline, CDR1 KGHSY and CDR2 FQNENV. V was clipped by 0 bases and J by 3 bases, with 12 bases between them. The CDR3 spells CASSQSGAGVYEQYF. DNA for the CDR3: TGTGCCAGCAGCCAATCAGGGGCAGGAGTCTACGAGCAGTACTTC.

The V gene is TRBV6-1, the J gene TRBJ1-2; TRBD1 matches 7 bases. This CDR3 has 14 amino acids. Germline loops: CDR1 MNHNS, CDR2 SASEGT. V lost 2 bases, J lost 7 bases, and 7 bases stayed unmatched. As DNA, the CDR3 is TGTGCCAGCAGTGAAATAGCGACAGGGCTTGGCTACACCTTC. Its translation: CASSEIATGLGYTF.

The chain couples TRBV30 to TRBJ1-6; 7 nucleotides line up with TRBD1. Germline V lookup: CDR1 GTSNPN, CDR2 SVGIG (reference sequence). The CDR3 totals 13 residues. V dropped 4 bases and J dropped 7; count of bases not matched to a gene: 4. The CDR3 DNA follows: TGTGCCTGGACCACAGGGGCCAATTCACCCCTCCACTTT. Protein product: CAWTTGANSPLHF. The full variable domain, with the rest looked up from reference TRBV30 and TRBJ1-6, is SQTIHQWPATLVQPVGSPLSLECTVEGTSNPNLYWYRQAAGRGLQLLFYSVGIGQISSEVPQNLSASRPQDRQFILSSKKLLLSDSGFYLCAWTTGANSPLHFGNGTRLTVT.

This clone was detected once. This chain connects TRBV7-8 to TRBJ2-1; TRBD2 agrees at 11 bases. Germline-derived CDR1 and CDR2 are SGHVS and FQNEAQ. Unmatched junction bases numbered 10, after V lost 5 bases and J lost 7 bases. This CDR3 comprises 16 residues. The CDR3 DNA sequence: TGTGCCAGCAGCCCCCGCCCGTTAGCGGGAGGGAATGAGCAGTTCTTC. It encodes CASSPRPLAGGNEQFF.

V usage is TRBV9 and J usage is TRBJ1-5, with D uncertain. This CDR3 is built from 14 residues. From germline, CDR1 is SGDLS and CDR2 YYNGEE. Trimming shortened V by 4 bases and J by 0 bases, and 8 bases separated the two germline ends. The CDR3 nucleotides read TGTGCCAGCAGCCTACAGAGTAGCAATCAGCCCCAGCATTTT. It is translated as CASSLQSSNQPQHF.

With respect to this clone: At one end, the junction sequence differs from germline, possibly due to a read error. The genes are TRBV29-1 and TRBJ1-1, with 9 bases matching TRBD1. Looked up from germline, CDR1 is SQVTM and CDR2 is ANQGSEA. The CDR3 sequence is 14 residues long. For the CDR3, the DNA is TGCAGCGTTAGGGGGGACAGGGTGAAGACTGAAGCTTTCTTT. It codes for CSVRGDRVKTEAFF.

This chain connects TRBV11-1 to TRBJ2-3, with D perhaps matching TRBD1 (5 bases). From germline, CDR1 is SGHAT and CDR2 FQDESV (reference sequence). Trimming pared 1 base from V and 0 bases from J, leaving 8 bases between. The CDR3 sequence is 15 residues long. CDR3 region: CASSLGGASTDTQYF. Here the CDR3 DNA reads TGTGCCAGCAGCTTAGGTGGGGCGAGCACAGATACGCAGTATTTT. Based on the CDR3 plus reference TRBV11-1 and TRBJ2-3, the full variable domain is EAEVAQSPRYKITEKSQAVAFWCDPISGHATLYWYRQILGQGPELLVQFQDESVVDDSQLPKDRFSAERLKGVDSTLKIQPAELGDSAMYLCASSLGGASTDTQYFGPGTRLTVL.

The V gene is TRBV19, the J gene TRBJ1-5; the D gene is possibly TRBD1 (5 bases). CDR3 length equals 13 residues. The germline V and J ends were trimmed by 3 bases and 7 bases, with 10 bases remaining between them. Germline loops: CDR1 LNHDA, CDR2 SQIVND (reference sequence). The CDR3 nucleotides are TGTGCCAGTAGTATGCAGGGCAGCCAGCCCCAGCATTTT. Amino acid sequence: CASSMQGSQPQHF. Full variable domain (outside the CDR3, taken from reference TRBV19 and TRBJ1-5): DGGITQSPKYLFRKEGQNVTLSCEQNLNHDAMYWYRQDPGQGLRLIYYSQIVNDFQKGDIAEGYSVSREKKESFPLTVTSAQKNPTAFYLCASSMQGSQPQHFGDGTRLSIL.

The chain links TRBV18 to TRBJ2-7, with 10 bases matching TRBD2. The CDR3 length is 16 residues. Unmatched junction bases numbered 11, after V lost 3 bases and J lost 6 bases. Germline lookup yields CDR1 KGHSH and CDR2 LQKENI. The CDR3 DNA sequence: TGTGCCAGCTCACCCCTAGCGGGGGCCGGGGGGGGCGAGCAGTACTTC. This sequence encodes CASSPLAGAGGGEQYF.

This rearrangement joins TRBV19 to TRBJ2-2, with no clear D. The CDR3 length is 14 residues. V was shortened by 7 bases and J by 5 bases, with 14 bases between the two germline ends. In germline, CDR1 is LNHDA, CDR2 SQIVND (reference sequence). CDR3 DNA: TGTGCCAGTATCGTCTCCCCCGGGACCGGGGAGCTGTTTTTT. Its protein product is CASIVSPGTGELFF. Based on the CDR3 plus reference TRBV19 and TRBJ2-2, the full variable domain is DGGITQSPKYLFRKEGQNVTLSCEQNLNHDAMYWYRQDPGQGLRLIYYSQIVNDFQKGDIAEGYSVSREKKESFPLTVTSAQKNPTAFYLCASIVSPGTGELFFGEGSRLTVL.

The gene calls are TRBV27 and TRBJ2-7; tentatively, D is TRBD1 (6 bases). Germline lookup yields CDR1 MNHEY and CDR2 SMNVEV (reference sequence). Trimming left V 7 bases short and J 3 bases short, with 16 bases between. The CDR3 consists of 14 residues. Here the CDR3 DNA reads TGTGCCAGCACTCCTCACAGGGATGACTACGAGCAGTACTTC. Translating it yields CASTPHRDDYEQYF.

The CDR3 region is CASSFIGTSGGLGQFF. DNA for the CDR3: TGTGCCAGCAGTTTCATAGGGACTAGCGGGGGGTTAGGGCAGTTCTTC. The chain has TRBV7-9 and TRBJ2-1, with TRBD2 matching 15 bases. Germline CDR1 is SEHNR and CDR2 is FQNEAQ (reference sequence). J was trimmed by 12 bases and V by 6 bases; bases with no gene match: 12. The CDR3 runs to 16 residues.